This T cell receptor beta chain was identified during a study of regulatory T cells in long-lasting Graves disease. Study-level background: Persistence in Graves' disease required over 5 years of antithyroid drugs plus positive TSH receptor antibodies.

Ten or more counts support this clonotype. The V end lost 5 bases, the J end lost 7 bases, and 9 bases lay between the germline ends. CDR1 is SGHAT and CDR2 is FQNNGV in the germline V gene. The CDR3 extends over 11 amino acids. The TCR beta library used iRepertoire HTBI primers with Arm-PCR amplification of CDR3. TCRdb reprocessed the multiplex PCR reads via MiXCR and lists one record per CDR3 protein. The sample shows fewer than 550,000 distinct CDR3 sequences, around a fifth of them seen only once. As for time point: persistent/refractory GD, antithyroid drugs over 5 years with positive TRAb. RNA isolated from PBMCs was used to make the TCR library.

The sequence was collected from a female donor with Graves disease. The material was peripheral blood mononuclear cells (PBMCs), obtained when the disease was refractory, from a patient treated with antithyroid drugs. The J gene is TRBJ2-7, the V gene TRBV11-2; D gene uncertain. The CDR3 coding sequence is TGTGCCAGCAGCCTTACACCAGAGCAGTACTTC. As protein: CASSLTPEQYF.